A selection of T cell receptor beta chains follows, all from one sample in a study of control samples from healthy donors and cancer patients. TCRdb's table, derived via immunoSEQ multiplex PCR, lists solely in-frame clones and lacks some. The profile shows some 98,000 clones, 84% of them singletons. The sequenced sample consisted of PBMCs. The receptor source for this set is a man between 65 and 85 years old with lung cancer. The CDR3 runs from the conserved cysteine through the conserved F or W. D genes are given only for firm matches. Clone size, where shown, is once, few, many, or a class for clones that have expanded.

clone_size	v_call	d_call	j_call	cdr3_length	cdr3_nt	cdr3_aa
-	TRBV19	-	TRBJ1-1	16	TGTGCCAGTAGTATACCGGGGGGGCGATGGGACACTGAAGCTTTCTTT	CASSIPGGRWDTEAFF
-	TRBV19	TRBD1	TRBJ1-1	15	TGTGCCAGTAGTACCCTGGGACAGGGAGGCACTGAAGCTTTCTTT	CASSTLGQGGTEAFF
-	TRBV10-1	-	TRBJ2-7	15	TGCGCCAGCATCAACCCTCGGGGCAGTACTTACGAGCAGTACTTC	CASINPRGSTYEQYF
-	TRBV27	-	TRBJ2-1	13	TGTGCCAGCAGTTTAAACATACTAAATGAGCAGTTCTTC	CASSLNILNEQFF
-	TRBV5-6	-	TRBJ2-3	13	TGTGCCAGCAGCACGGTTGGCACAGATACGCAGTATTTT	CASSTVGTDTQYF
-	TRBV5-1	-	TRBJ2-3	14	TGCGCCAGCAGCTTGGAGATTAGCGACGATACGCAGTATTTT	CASSLEISDDTQYF
-	TRBV14	TRBD2	TRBJ2-1	20	TGTGCCAGCAGCCAGCGAGGGACTAGCGGGGGAGTACTGTTTGGGAATGAGCAGTTCTTC	CASSQRGTSGGVLFGNEQFF
-	TRBV2	-	TRBJ2-1	12	TGTGCCAGCAGTGAGCCCTACAATGAGCAGTTCTTC	CASSEPYNEQFF
-	TRBV24-1	TRBD1	TRBJ1-5	15	TGTGCCACCAGCTCAACAGGGGATAGCAATCAGCCCCAGCATTTT	CATSSTGDSNQPQHF
-	TRBV5-6	-	TRBJ2-4	15	TGTGCCAGCAGCTTTTGGGGCACGGCCAAAAACATTCAGTACTTC	CASSFWGTAKNIQYF
-	TRBV7-3	TRBD2	TRBJ2-4	16	TGTGCCAGCAGCTTGAGCGGGGACTTAGCCAAAAACATTCAGTACTTC	CASSLSGDLAKNIQYF
-	TRBV7-2	TRBD2	TRBJ2-5	16	TGTGCCAGCAGCCCCCACCGCGGGGGAGGGCAAGAGACCCAGTACTTC	CASSPHRGGGQETQYF
once	TRBV18	-	TRBJ1-4	13	TGTGCCAGCTCCCCGGAAACTAATGAAAAACTGTTTTTT	CASSPETNEKLFF
-	TRBV27	TRBD2	TRBJ2-3	19	TGTGCCAGCAGTATACCAAGACTAGCGGGGCGCGTCACACCAGATACGCAGTATTTT	CASSIPRLAGRVTPDTQYF
-	TRBV27	TRBD1	TRBJ2-1	15	TGTGCCAGCAGTTCTATCGGACAGGGGTCCAATGAGCAGTTCTTC	CASSSIGQGSNEQFF
once	TRBV30	-	TRBJ2-2	16	TGTGCCTGGAGTGGGCCGGGACTCCGGAACACCGGGGAGCTGTTTTTT	CAWSGPGLRNTGELFF
-	TRBV24-1	TRBD2	TRBJ2-2	15	TGTGCCACCAGTGGACTAGCGGGGAACGGCGGGGAGCTGTTTTTT	CATSGLAGNGGELFF
few	TRBV6-1	TRBD1	TRBJ1-2	14	TGTGCCAGCAGTGAAGGACAGGGCAACTATGGCTACACCTTC	CASSEGQGNYGYTF
-	TRBV10-3	TRBD2	TRBJ2-3	15	TGTGCCATCAGGGACCCGGGACTAGCTATAGATACGCAGTATTTT	CAIRDPGLAIDTQYF
once	TRBV4-1	-	TRBJ1-3	17	TGCGCCAGCAGCCACAGACTCCCCCGGGACGGAGGAAACACCATATATTTT	CASSHRLPRDGGNTIYF
-	TRBV18	-	TRBJ1-2	16	TGTGCCAGCTCACCAAGCTCGGGGCTGACTAACTATGGCTACACCTTC	CASSPSSGLTNYGYTF
-	TRBV5-1	TRBD1	TRBJ1-6	16	TGCGCCAGCACCCTCCAACCGGGACAGGGGGGTTCACCCCTCCACTTT	CASTLQPGQGGSPLHF
-	TRBV7-9	-	TRBJ2-7	17	TGTGCCAGCAGCTCGCCCCAGGGGGGACCAGGGACCTACGAGCAGTACTTC	CASSSPQGGPGTYEQYF
-	TRBV5-8	TRBD1	TRBJ1-4	14	TGTGCCAGCAGCTACGGACAGGGTTATGAAAAACTGTTTTTT	CASSYGQGYEKLFF
-	TRBV19	-	TRBJ1-2	15	TGTGCCAGTAGTCACCCCCGGGGTCCCAACTATGGCTACACCTTC	CASSHPRGPNYGYTF
once	TRBV12-3/TRBV12-4	-	TRBJ1-1	12	TGTGCCAGCACCCCCCATACATATGAAGCTTTCTTT	CASTPHTYEAFF
few	TRBV6-5	-	TRBJ2-7	10	TGTGCCAGCGCGACGGACGAGCAGTACTTC	CASATDEQYF
-	TRBV5-4	TRBD1	TRBJ1-5	14	TGTGCCAGCAGCCCGGGACAGGGGCGTCAGCCCCAGCATTTT	CASSPGQGRQPQHF
-	TRBV27	TRBD1	TRBJ2-7	15	TGTGCCAGCAGTTCCGGGACAGCGGAGGCCTACGAGCAGTACTTC	CASSSGTAEAYEQYF
-	TRBV5-1	-	TRBJ2-3	15	TGCGCCAGCAGCCTGGGGGGCCCCAGCACAGATACGCAGTATTTT	CASSLGGPSTDTQYF
-	TRBV30	-	TRBJ1-5	15	TGTGCCTGGAGTACTGGACAGCATAGCAATCAGCCCCAGCATTTT	CAWSTGQHSNQPQHF
-	TRBV14	-	TRBJ1-2	16	TGTGCCAGCAGCCAAGATCTTGGAGGGGGGAGCGAAGGCTACACCTTC	CASSQDLGGGSEGYTF
-	TRBV5-5	TRBD1	TRBJ2-7	13	TGTGCCAGCACGCGGGACAGGGTAGACGAGCAGTACTTC	CASTRDRVDEQYF
few	TRBV24-1	-	TRBJ2-6	18	TGTGCCACCAGTGGCATCAGGGGATCAAGCTCTGGGGCCAACGTCCTGACTTTC	CATSGIRGSSSGANVLTF
-	TRBV12-3/TRBV12-4	-	TRBJ1-1	12	TGTGCCAGCAGCAGAGCTAACACTGAAGCTTTCTTT	CASSRANTEAFF
-	TRBV19	TRBD1	TRBJ1-5	14	TGTGCCAGTAGTGCACAGGGGGCGGGTCAGCCCCAGCATTTT	CASSAQGAGQPQHF
-	TRBV9	-	TRBJ2-2	15	TGTGCCAGCAGCGTTGCCGGGGCTGCAACCGGGGAGCTGTTTTTT	CASSVAGAATGELFF
-	TRBV6-2/TRBV6-3	TRBD1	TRBJ1-1	14	TGTGCCAGCAGTCCCTCAGGGGGCCGTACTGAAGCTTTCTTT	CASSPSGGRTEAFF
-	TRBV19	-	TRBJ2-5	12	TGTGCCACCCAGGGGTCCTCGGGGACCCAGTACTTC	CATQGSSGTQYF
-	TRBV7-6	-	TRBJ1-1	15	TGTGCCAGCAGCTTAGTGCTGGGTGGGTATGGTGAAGCTTTCTTT	CASSLVLGGYGEAFF
few	TRBV3-1/TRBV3-2	-	TRBJ1-1	16	TGTGCCAGCAGCCAAGTGGTAGGGTATGGTGACACTGAAGCTTTCTTT	CASSQVVGYGDTEAFF